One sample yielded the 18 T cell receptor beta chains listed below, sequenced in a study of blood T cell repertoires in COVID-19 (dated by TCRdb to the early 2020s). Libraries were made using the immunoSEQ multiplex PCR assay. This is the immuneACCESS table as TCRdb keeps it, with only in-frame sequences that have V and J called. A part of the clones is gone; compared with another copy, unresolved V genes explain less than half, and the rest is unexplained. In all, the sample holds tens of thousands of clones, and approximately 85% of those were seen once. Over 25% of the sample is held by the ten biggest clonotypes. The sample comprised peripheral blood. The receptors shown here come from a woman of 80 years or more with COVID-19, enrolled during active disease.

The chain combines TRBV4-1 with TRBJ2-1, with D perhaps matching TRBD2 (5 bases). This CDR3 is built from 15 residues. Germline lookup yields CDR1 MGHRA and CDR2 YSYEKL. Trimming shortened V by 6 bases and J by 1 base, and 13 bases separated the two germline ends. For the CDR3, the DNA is TGCGCCAGCAGACCAGCGGTAAGATCCTACAATGAGCAGTTCTTC. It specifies CASRPAVRSYNEQFF.

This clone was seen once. In DNA form, the CDR3 reads TGTGCCAGTCACGACAGGGCGGCGGGCAATGAGCAGTTCTTC. Encoded protein: CASHDRAAGNEQFF. The rearrangement uses TRBV19 and TRBJ2-1; 7 bases agree with TRBD1. The trim removed 8 bases at V and 6 bases at J, leaving 10 bases unmatched. Germline V gives CDR1 LNHDA, CDR2 SQIVND (reference sequence). CDR3 length equals 14 residues.

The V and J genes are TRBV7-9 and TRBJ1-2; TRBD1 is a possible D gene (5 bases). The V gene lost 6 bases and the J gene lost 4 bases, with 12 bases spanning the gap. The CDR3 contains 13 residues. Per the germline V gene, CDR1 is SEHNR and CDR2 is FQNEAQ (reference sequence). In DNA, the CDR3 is TGTGCCAGCAGGTCGGACACCGTCTATGGCTACACCTTC. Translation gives CASRSDTVYGYTF.

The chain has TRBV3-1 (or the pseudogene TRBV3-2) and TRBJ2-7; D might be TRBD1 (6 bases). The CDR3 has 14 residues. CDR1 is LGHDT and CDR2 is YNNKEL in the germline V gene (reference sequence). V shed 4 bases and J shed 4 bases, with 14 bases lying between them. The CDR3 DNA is TGTGCCAGCAGCCTCGGGACACCATCTTACGAGCAGTACTTC. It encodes CASSLGTPSYEQYF.

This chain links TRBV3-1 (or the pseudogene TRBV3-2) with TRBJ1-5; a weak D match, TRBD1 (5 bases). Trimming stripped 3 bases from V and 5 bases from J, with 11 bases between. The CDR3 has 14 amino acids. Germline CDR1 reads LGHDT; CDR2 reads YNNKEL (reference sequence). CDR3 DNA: TGTGCCAGCAGCCAGGGCGGGGGGGATCAGCCCCAGCATTTT. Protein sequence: CASSQGGGDQPQHF.

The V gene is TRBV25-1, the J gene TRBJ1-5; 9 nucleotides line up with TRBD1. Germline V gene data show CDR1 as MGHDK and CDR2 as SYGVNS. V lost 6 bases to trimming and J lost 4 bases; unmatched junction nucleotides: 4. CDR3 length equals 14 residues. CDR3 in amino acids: CASSGTGTNQPQHF. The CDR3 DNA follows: TGTGCCAGCAGCGGGACAGGGACAAATCAGCCCCAGCATTTT.

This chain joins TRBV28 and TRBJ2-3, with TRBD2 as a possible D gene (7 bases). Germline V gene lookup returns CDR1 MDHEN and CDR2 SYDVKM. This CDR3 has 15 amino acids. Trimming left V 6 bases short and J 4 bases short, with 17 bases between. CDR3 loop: CASSPGGGRPDTQYF. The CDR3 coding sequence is TGTGCCAGCAGCCCTGGGGGCGGGAGACCAGATACGCAGTATTTT. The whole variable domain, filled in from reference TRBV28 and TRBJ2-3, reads DVKVTQSSRYLVKRTGEKVFLECVQDMDHENMFWYRQDPGLGLRLIYFSYDVKMKEKGDIPEGYSVSREKKERFSLILESASTNQTSMYLCASSPGGGRPDTQYFGPGTRLTVL.

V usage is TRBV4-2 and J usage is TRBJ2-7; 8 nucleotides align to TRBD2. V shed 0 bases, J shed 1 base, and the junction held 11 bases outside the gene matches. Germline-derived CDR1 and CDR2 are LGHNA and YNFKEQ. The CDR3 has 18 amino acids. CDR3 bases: TGTGCCAGCAGCCAAGATCGGGCTAGCGGGCAATTATCCTACGAGCAGTACTTC. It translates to CASSQDRASGQLSYEQYF.

The CDR3 region has the DNA TGTGCCAGCAGCTTAGGATCGGGCTACGAGCAGTACTTC. Amino acids: CASSLGSGYEQYF. The chain links TRBV7-9 to TRBJ2-7, with unresolved D. CDR1 SEHNR and CDR2 FQNEAQ come from the germline V gene (reference sequence). This CDR3 is 13 amino acids long. V was cut by 1 base and J by 3 bases, with 7 bases left in between.

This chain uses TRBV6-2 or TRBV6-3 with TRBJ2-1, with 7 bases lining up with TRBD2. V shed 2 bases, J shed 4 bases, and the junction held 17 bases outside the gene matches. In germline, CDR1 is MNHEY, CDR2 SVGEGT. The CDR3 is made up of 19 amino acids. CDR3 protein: CASSYVGTAGVGLYNEQFF. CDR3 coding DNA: TGTGCCAGCAGTTACGTTGGGACGGCGGGAGTAGGCCTTTACAATGAGCAGTTCTTC.

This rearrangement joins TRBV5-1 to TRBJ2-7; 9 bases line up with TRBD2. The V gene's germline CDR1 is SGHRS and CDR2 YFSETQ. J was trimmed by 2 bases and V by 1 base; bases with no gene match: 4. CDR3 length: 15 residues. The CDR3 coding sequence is TGCGCCAGCAGCTTGTGGACTAGCGACGCCTACGAGCAGTACTTC. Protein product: CASSLWTSDAYEQYF.

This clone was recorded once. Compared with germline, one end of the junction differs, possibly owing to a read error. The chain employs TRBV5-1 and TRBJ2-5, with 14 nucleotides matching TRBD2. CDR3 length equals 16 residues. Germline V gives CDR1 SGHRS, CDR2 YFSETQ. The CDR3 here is CASSQTSGGAGETRYF. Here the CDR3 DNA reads TGCGCCAGCAGCCAGACTAGCGGGGGGGCCGGAGAGACCCGGTACTTC. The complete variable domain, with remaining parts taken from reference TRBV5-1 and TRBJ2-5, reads KAGVTQTPRYLIKTRGQQVTLSCSPISGHRSVSWYQQTPGQGLQFLFEYFSETQRNKGNFPGRFSGRQFSNSRSEMNVSTLELGDSALYLCASSQTSGGAGETRYFGPGTRLLVL.

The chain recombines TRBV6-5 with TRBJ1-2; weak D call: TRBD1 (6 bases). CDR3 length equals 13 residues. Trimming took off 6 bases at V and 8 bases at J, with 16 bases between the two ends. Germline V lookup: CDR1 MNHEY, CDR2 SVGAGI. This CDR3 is CASRTGSSLGYTF. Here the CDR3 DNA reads TGTGCCAGCAGGACAGGAAGCTCCCTGGGCTACACCTTC.

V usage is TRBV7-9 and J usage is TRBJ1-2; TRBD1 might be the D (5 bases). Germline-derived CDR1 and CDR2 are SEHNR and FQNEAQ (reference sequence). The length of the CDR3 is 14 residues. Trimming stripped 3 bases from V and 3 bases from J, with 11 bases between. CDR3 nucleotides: TGTGCCAGCAGCTTGGGGGGGATCCACTATGGCTACACCTTC. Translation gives CASSLGGIHYGYTF.

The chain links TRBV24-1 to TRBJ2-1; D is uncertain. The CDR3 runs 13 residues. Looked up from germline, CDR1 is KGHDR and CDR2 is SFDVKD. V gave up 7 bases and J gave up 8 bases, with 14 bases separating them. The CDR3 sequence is CATRIQGQDEQFF. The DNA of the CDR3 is TGTGCCACCAGGATACAAGGTCAGGATGAGCAGTTCTTC.

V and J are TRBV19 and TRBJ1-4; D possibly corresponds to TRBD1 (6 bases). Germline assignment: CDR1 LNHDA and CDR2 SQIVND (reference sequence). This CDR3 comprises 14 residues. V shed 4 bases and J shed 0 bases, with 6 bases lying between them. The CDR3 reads CASSTGATNEKLFF. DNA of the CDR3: TGTGCCAGTAGTACAGGGGCAACTAATGAAAAACTGTTTTTT.

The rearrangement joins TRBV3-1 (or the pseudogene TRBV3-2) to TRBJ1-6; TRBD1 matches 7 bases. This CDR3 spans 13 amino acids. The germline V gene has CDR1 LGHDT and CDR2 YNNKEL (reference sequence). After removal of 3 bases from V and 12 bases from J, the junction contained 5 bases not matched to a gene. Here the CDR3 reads CASSHTGAGPLHF. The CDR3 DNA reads TGTGCCAGCAGCCACACAGGGGCCGGACCCCTCCACTTT.

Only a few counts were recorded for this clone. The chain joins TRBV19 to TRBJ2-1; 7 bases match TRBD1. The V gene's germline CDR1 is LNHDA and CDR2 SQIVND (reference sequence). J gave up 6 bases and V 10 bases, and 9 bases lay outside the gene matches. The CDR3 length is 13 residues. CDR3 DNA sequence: TGTGCCACCAATAGACAGGGTGGCAATGAGCAGTTCTTC. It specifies CATNRQGGNEQFF.